This T cell receptor (beta chain) emerged from a study of blood T cells in healthy people across ages. Study-level results: Roughly linearly, TCR beta diversity per million T cells fell as age increased.

The use of a sample-barcoded 5' primer and a J-beta primer mix characterized a second PCR of roughly 7 to 11 cycles. TCRdb re-analysed the 5' RACE reads in MiXCR, keeping a single row per CDR3 protein. The sample holds 1.2 million to 1.5 million distinct CDR3 sequences, around 55% seen once. Comments on this clonotype: Its antigen is unidentified.

Germline-derived CDR1 and CDR2 are MGHRA and YSYEKL. CDR3 length: 19 residues. The junction had 15 bases not matched to a gene; V was cut back by 4 bases and J by 0 bases. The specimen sequenced was blood. This chain uses TRBV4-1 with TRBJ2-1; 7 bases map to TRBD1. This TCR derives from a man younger than 35 in good health. CDR3 nucleotides: TGCGCCAGCAGCCCTGCGCTTACGTCGGGACAGAGCTCCTACAATGAGCAGTTCTTC. Protein product: CASSPALTSGQSSYNEQFF.